A selection of T cell receptor beta chains follows, all from one sample in a study of cytomegalovirus exposure and HLA in healthy donors. Assay used: immunoSEQ multiplex PCR; TCRdb lists only in-frame clones, some missing. The repertoire holds 100,000 to 150,000 clones, with approximately 84% as singletons. The sample taken for sequencing was PBMCs. These receptors all come from a boy aged 2-15 years in good health and CMV-seronegative. CDR3s include the opening cysteine and the closing phenylalanine or tryptophan. A D gene is named only where the DNA matches it firmly. Not all rows give a size; the values are once, few, many and, for expanded clones, a class.

>once|TRBV25-1|TRBD1|TRBJ1-2
CASRVTGVPLNSNYGYTF
TGTGCCAGCAGGGTTACAGGGGTCCCTCTGAACTCTAACTATGGCTACACCTTC
>once|TRBV7-2|.|TRBJ1-5
CASSFLPEGEPQHF
TGTGCCAGCAGCTTTTTACCCGAAGGGGAGCCCCAGCATTTT
>.|TRBV7-2|.|TRBJ1-1
CASSLGGMTEAFF
TGTGCCAGCAGCTTAGGAGGGATGACTGAAGCTTTCTTT
>.|TRBV25-1|.|TRBJ2-2
CASSEDSASSATGELFF
TGTGCCAGCAGTGAGGATAGCGCATCCTCGGCCACCGGGGAGCTGTTTTTT
>.|TRBV7-9|TRBD2|TRBJ2-4
CASSPGLAGTSKNIQYF
TGTGCCAGCAGCCCAGGACTAGCGGGGACGTCCAAAAACATTCAGTACTTC
>.|TRBV19|TRBD1|TRBJ2-1
CASSRTGDNEQFF
TGTGCTAGTAGTAGGACAGGGGACAATGAGCAGTTCTTC
>.|TRBV29-1|TRBD1|TRBJ2-4
CSVSRGAKNIQYF
TGCAGCGTATCCAGGGGGGCCAAAAACATTCAGTACTTC
>.|TRBV7-9|TRBD1|TRBJ2-7
CASSKGQKYEQYF
TGTGCCAGCAGCAAGGGACAGAAGTACGAGCAGTACTTC
>once|TRBV6-6|.|TRBJ2-1
CASTIFPWRGDDEQFF
TGTGCCAGCACCATCTTCCCTTGGAGGGGAGATGATGAGCAGTTCTTC
>.|TRBV7-8|.|TRBJ2-7
CASSPTEIPLEQYF
TGTGCCAGCAGCCCGACAGAAATCCCACTCGAGCAGTACTTC
>once|TRBV12-5|TRBD1|TRBJ1-3
CASGSRGQGSGNTIYF
TGTGCTAGTGGCTCTAGGGGGCAAGGCTCTGGAAACACCATATATTTT
>.|TRBV7-9|TRBD1|TRBJ2-3
CSSSLAGQATDTQYF
TGTTCCAGCAGCTTAGCTGGACAGGCCACAGATACGCAGTATTTT
>.|TRBV6-1|TRBD1|TRBJ1-1
CASSNRGSSTEAFF
TGTGCCAGCAGTAACAGGGGATCAAGCACTGAAGCTTTCTTT
>.|TRBV30|.|TRBJ2-2
CAWRPDRGAGELFF
TGTGCCTGGAGGCCGGACCGGGGAGCCGGGGAGCTGTTTTTT
>once|TRBV7-2|.|TRBJ1-2
CASSLVLGPRGYTF
TGTGCCAGCAGCTTAGTCCTGGGGCCGCGAGGCTACACCTTC
>few|TRBV5-1|.|TRBJ1-1
CASSLARMNTEAFF
TGCGCCAGCTCCTTGGCGCGGATGAACACTGAAGCTTTCTTT
>.|TRBV6-1|TRBD2|TRBJ2-1
CASSEGLAGGHEQFF
TGTGCCAGCAGTGAAGGACTAGCCGGAGGTCATGAGCAGTTCTTC
>.|TRBV7-8|TRBD1|TRBJ1-1
CASSLRQGAIGAFF
TGTGCCAGCAGTTTAAGACAGGGGGCGATAGGAGCTTTCTTT
>.|TRBV27|.|TRBJ2-1
CASSLSFRGNEQFF
TGTGCCAGCAGTTTATCGTTTCGGGGCAATGAGCAGTTCTTC
>.|TRBV4-3|.|TRBJ1-6
CASSQEPPRRANSPLHF
TGCGCCAGCAGCCAAGAACCCCCCAGGAGGGCGAATTCACCCCTCCACTTT